The 21 T cell receptor beta chains below all came from one sample that was sequenced in a study of shared clonotypes between healthy human individuals. Method: immunoSEQ multiplex PCR; TCRdb's copy keeps in-frame clones and lacks some. The table has a few million clones, about 94% seen once. The sequencing sample was made of naive CD4+ T cells sorted from blood. Subset denoted: CD45RA+ positively selected. These TCRs come from a man younger than 30 in good health.

V is TRBV6-1 and J is TRBJ2-7; a weak D match, TRBD1 (6 bases). Trimming took 6 bases from V and 0 from J, leaving 15 bases between them. Germline values: CDR1 MNHNS, CDR2 SASEGT. This CDR3 is built from 15 residues. The CDR3 loop reads CASRAGAASSYEQYF. CDR3 in DNA: TGTGCCAGCAGGGCAGGGGCCGCAAGCTCCTACGAGCAGTACTTC.

The chain combines TRBV29-1 with TRBJ2-5, with D maybe TRBD1 (6 bases). The CDR3 is made up of 11 amino acids. Germline V gene sequence: CDR1 SQVTM, CDR2 ANQGSEA. V lost 8 bases, J lost 4 bases, and 11 bases lay in between. CDR3 amino acids: CSIGRGETQYF. CDR3 DNA: TGCAGCATAGGCAGGGGAGAGACCCAGTACTTC.

The chain uses TRBV18 and TRBJ2-3; either TRBD1 or TRBD2 may fit D (5 bases each). In germline, CDR1 is KGHSH, CDR2 LQKENI. This CDR3 has 15 amino acids. Trimming pared 6 bases from V and 6 bases from J, leaving 19 bases between. The CDR3 region has the DNA TGTGCCAGCTCCTATATGGGGCCGCCGGGGGATACGCAGTATTTT. Amino acids: CASSYMGPPGDTQYF. Looking up the rest from reference TRBV18 and TRBJ2-3 gives the full variable domain: NAGVMQNPRHLVRRRGQEARLRCSPMKGHSHVYWYRQLPEEGLKFMVYLQKENIIDESGMPKERFSAEFPKEGPSILRIQQVVRGDSAAYFCASSYMGPPGDTQYFGPGTRLTVL.

Remarks on this clone: The identical CDR3 is also encoded by other nucleotide sequences in the sample. V usage is TRBV30 and J usage is TRBJ2-1; D not resolved. Germline lookup yields CDR1 GTSNPN and CDR2 SVGIG (reference sequence). Trimming stripped 2 bases from V and 7 bases from J, with 3 bases between. This CDR3 comprises 10 residues. The CDR3 nucleotides are TGTGCCTGGAGTCGGAATGAGCAGTTCTTC. Translating gives CAWSRNEQFF.

As for this clone: This sample includes further DNA sequences coding for the same CDR3. The chain is built from TRBV5-1 and TRBJ1-6; 10 nucleotides align to TRBD1. Germline V lookup: CDR1 SGHRS, CDR2 YFSETQ. The CDR3 is 14 amino acids. After removal of 0 bases from V and 10 bases from J, the junction contained 1 base not matched to a gene. The CDR3 bases are TGCGCCAGCAGCTTGGGACAGGGGGCATCACCCCTCCACTTT. It yields the protein CASSLGQGASPLHF.

This clone is a singleton in its sample. The chain joins TRBV7-2 to TRBJ1-6, with no clear D. With 8 bases removed from V and 0 bases from J, the gap between germline ends came to 11 bases. The CDR3 is made up of 15 amino acids. Germline V gives CDR1 SGHTA, CDR2 FQGNSA. This CDR3 is CASRAGSSYNSPLHF. The CDR3 DNA follows: TGTGCCAGCCGGGCGGGGAGCTCCTATAATTCACCCCTCCACTTT. Combining the CDR3 with reference TRBV7-2 and TRBJ1-6 gives the whole variable domain GAGVSQSPSNKVTEKGKDVELRCDPISGHTALYWYRQSLGQGLEFLIYFQGNSAPDKSGLPSDRFSAERTGGSVSTLTIQRTQQEDSAVYLCASRAGSSYNSPLHFGNGTRLTVT.

The sample holds one count of this clone. The sample contains more than one DNA sequence encoding this CDR3. V gene TRBV5-1 combines with J gene TRBJ1-2, with a weak D call TRBD1 (5 bases). V lost 0 bases and J lost 5, with 8 bases in between. Germline V CDR1 and CDR2: SGHRS, YFSETQ. The CDR3 runs 13 residues. CDR3 loop: CASSLVQGYGYTF. For the CDR3, the DNA is TGCGCCAGCAGCTTGGTGCAGGGTTATGGCTACACCTTC.

V usage is TRBV5-1 and J usage is TRBJ2-3; D is perhaps TRBD1 or TRBD2 (5 bases each). V lost 4 bases and J 2 bases, leaving 17 bases between the germline ends. The length of the CDR3 is 16 residues. Germline V gene sequence: CDR1 SGHRS, CDR2 YFSETQ. As DNA, the CDR3 is TGCGCCAGCAGCGTCCGGACTGGGGCACACACAGATACGCAGTATTTT. As protein: CASSVRTGAHTDTQYF.

The rearrangement joins TRBV5-1 to TRBJ1-1; D may be TRBD1 (5 bases). Germline V gene sequence: CDR1 SGHRS, CDR2 YFSETQ. CDR3 length equals 14 residues. Trimming shortened V by 4 bases and J by 7 bases, and 17 bases separated the two germline ends. The CDR3 sequence: CASSPQEGWGEAFF. For the CDR3, the DNA is TGCGCCAGCAGCCCCCAAGAGGGGTGGGGTGAAGCTTTCTTT.

The rearrangement uses TRBV11-2 and TRBJ1-2, with unresolved D. The CDR3 totals 15 residues. Germline loops: CDR1 SGHAT, CDR2 FQNNGV. V lost 5 bases and J 8 bases, leaving 21 bases between the germline ends. The DNA of the CDR3 is TGTGCCAGCAGCGCCCGACGGCTAATTGGTTCCGGCTACACCTTC. Amino acid sequence: CASSARRLIGSGYTF.

The gene calls are TRBV29-1 and TRBJ2-1, with D maybe TRBD2 (6 bases). This CDR3 comprises 16 residues. Germline CDR1 SQVTM, CDR2 ANQGSEA. Deletions cut 3 bases from V and 0 bases from J, with 15 bases between. CDR3 sequence reads: CSVEEAGRSSYNEQFF. For the CDR3, the DNA is TGCAGCGTTGAGGAGGCGGGAAGGAGCTCCTACAATGAGCAGTTCTTC.

The sample holds one count of this clone. This chain uses TRBV6-5 with TRBJ1-6; D may be TRBD1 (6 bases). V dropped 7 bases and J dropped 8 bases, with 15 bases sitting between them. The CDR3 consists of 14 residues. Germline loops: CDR1 MNHEY, CDR2 SVGAGI. CDR3 amino acids: CASTDQGTDSPLHF. The CDR3 nucleotides read TGTGCCAGCACCGACCAGGGGACGGATTCACCCCTCCACTTT.

V is TRBV5-1 and J is TRBJ1-2; 8 nucleotides line up with TRBD1. Germline V gene data show CDR1 as SGHRS and CDR2 as YFSETQ. With 4 bases clipped from V and 8 bases from J, the junction kept 10 bases outside the gene matches. The CDR3 extends over 14 amino acids. CDR3 bases: TGCGCCAGCAGCCCGGACAGGGAATTATCCGGCTACACCTTC. Translating it yields CASSPDRELSGYTF. Full variable domain (outside the CDR3, taken from reference TRBV5-1 and TRBJ1-2): KAGVTQTPRYLIKTRGQQVTLSCSPISGHRSVSWYQQTPGQGLQFLFEYFSETQRNKGNFPGRFSGRQFSNSRSEMNVSTLELGDSALYLCASSPDRELSGYTFGSGTRLTVV.

This chain links TRBV2 with TRBJ2-3, with TRBD2 matching over 10 bases. V shed 4 bases and J 6 bases; nucleotides not matched to a gene: 10. The V gene's germline CDR1 is SNHLY and CDR2 FYNNEI. The CDR3 consists of 16 residues. CDR3 amino acids: CASSVSLAGAGDTQYF. CDR3 DNA: TGTGCCAGCAGTGTGTCCCTAGCGGGAGCGGGCGATACGCAGTATTTT.

The chain carries TRBV2 and TRBJ2-4; D call uncertain. This CDR3 has 14 amino acids. The germline V gene has CDR1 SNHLY and CDR2 FYNNEI. The ends were cut back, 1 base at V and 5 bases at J, with 9 bases in the middle. This chain's CDR3 is CASSEGGIENIQYF. The CDR3 nucleotides read TGTGCCAGCAGTGAAGGCGGCATAGAAAACATTCAGTACTTC.

This chain connects TRBV5-1 to TRBJ1-1; 8 nucleotides line up with TRBD1. The junction had 7 bases not matched to a gene; V was cut back by 0 bases and J by 6 bases. Germline V gene lookup returns CDR1 SGHRS and CDR2 YFSETQ. CDR3 length: 15 amino acids. This CDR3 is CASSLAGQGSSEAFF. The DNA for the CDR3 is TGCGCCAGCAGCTTGGCTGGACAGGGTAGTTCTGAAGCTTTCTTT.

The gene calls are TRBV14 and TRBJ2-3; D uncertain. There are 15 residues in the CDR3. Germline V gene lookup returns CDR1 SGHDN and CDR2 FVKESK. Between the trimmed V and J ends, which lost 2 bases and 4 bases, there was a span of 13 bases. DNA for the CDR3: TGTGCCAGCAGCCAATATCCGGGCGTCCCAGATACGCAGTATTTT. It specifies CASSQYPGVPDTQYF.

The chain couples TRBV19 to TRBJ1-5; D is ambiguous. V lost 3 bases and J 5 bases, leaving 8 bases between the germline ends. CDR3 length: 13 amino acids. Germline loops: CDR1 LNHDA, CDR2 SQIVND (reference sequence). In nucleotides, the CDR3 is TGTGCCAGTAGTATCTCGCCTGATCAGCCCCAGCATTTT. It translates to CASSISPDQPQHF.

The rearrangement links TRBV6-5 to TRBJ1-1; TRBD1 matches 11 bases. Germline V CDR1 and CDR2: MNHEY, SVGAGI. The CDR3 consists of 15 residues. Losses at the gene ends were 4 bases for V and 3 bases for J; bases not matched to a gene: 4. As DNA, the CDR3 is TGTGCCAGCAGTTCTGGGACAGGGGGTTACACTGAAGCTTTCTTT. Encoded protein: CASSSGTGGYTEAFF.

The rearrangement links TRBV7-4 to TRBJ2-7; the D is unclear. Germline CDR1 reads SGHVT; CDR2 reads SQSDAQ. The CDR3 covers 13 residues. V lost 7 bases and J 2 bases, leaving 12 bases between the germline ends. CDR3 in amino acids: CASIMDPAYEQYF. For the CDR3, the DNA is TGTGCCAGCATCATGGACCCAGCCTACGAGCAGTACTTC. The whole variable domain, remainder taken from reference TRBV7-4 and TRBJ2-7, is GAGVSQSPRYKVAKRGRDVALRCDSISGHVTLYWYRQTLGQGSEVLTYSQSDAQRDKSGRPSGRFSAERPERSVSTLKIQRTEQGDSAVYLCASIMDPAYEQYFGPGTRLTVT.

The rearrangement joins TRBV7-6 to TRBJ2-4; no clear D gene. The V gene's germline CDR1 is SGHVS and CDR2 FNYEAQ. V was shortened by 5 bases and J by 9 bases, with 14 bases between the two germline ends. The CDR3 has 13 amino acids. CDR3 nucleotide sequence: TGTGCCAGCAGCCAAGGACCCCGGGCCATTCAGTACTTC. This translates into CASSQGPRAIQYF.